The next 5 T cell receptor beta chains were all read from a single sample in a study of shared clonotypes between healthy human individuals. The method was immunoSEQ multiplex PCR; TCRdb's version includes in-frame clones alone and lacks a portion of them. The top ten hold 0.36% of the sample, which has around 2.5 million clones, 80% to 95% seen once. The sequenced material came from naive CD4+ T cells from PBMCs. Stated subset: CD45RA+ positively selected. These receptors were collected from a man younger than 30 in good health. Some clones in this sample may be carry-over from other donors' samples.

The rearrangement uses TRBV5-1 and TRBJ2-1, with D tentatively TRBD1 (5 bases). The CDR3 is 14 amino acids. Germline lookup yields CDR1 SGHRS and CDR2 YFSETQ. Trimming took 0 bases from V and 9 from J, leaving 13 bases between them. CDR3 region: CASSLATAPSEQFF. The CDR3 nucleotides are TGCGCCAGCAGCTTGGCGACAGCTCCGAGTGAGCAGTTCTTC.

J is TRBJ2-7 and V is TRBV6-5; 10 nucleotides match TRBD1. The CDR3 contains 14 residues. In germline, CDR1 is MNHEY, CDR2 SVGAGI. V lost 4 bases to trimming and J lost 3 bases; unmatched junction nucleotides: 3. The CDR3 region has the DNA TGTGCCAGCAGTTCTTGGGACAGGGGCTACGAGCAGTACTTC. As protein: CASSSWDRGYEQYF.

This chain connects TRBV2 to TRBJ1-3; no clear D. V was shortened by 5 bases and J by 7 bases, with 6 bases between the two germline ends. CDR3 length equals 11 residues. Germline CDR1 reads SNHLY; CDR2 reads FYNNEI. Here the CDR3 reads CASSTPNTIYF. CDR3 coding DNA: TGTGCCAGCAGTACCCCGAACACCATATATTTT.

DNA for the CDR3: TGTGCCAGTGCCGACAGGGGAGTAACAGATACGCAGTATTTT. Translation gives CASADRGVTDTQYF. The V and J genes are TRBV19 and TRBJ2-3, with 8 bases that match TRBD1. Germline-derived CDR1 and CDR2 are LNHDA and SQIVND (reference sequence). J gave up 3 bases and V 8 bases, and 7 bases lay outside the gene matches. This CDR3 has 14 amino acids.

The genes are TRBV28 and TRBJ1-2, with 7 bases matching TRBD1. The ends lost 6 bases at V and 3 bases at J; junction bases unmatched: 10. Germline assignment: CDR1 MDHEN and CDR2 SYDVKM. The CDR3 totals 15 residues. The CDR3, as DNA: TGTGCCAGCAGACCACCCCGTCAGGGGGACTATGGCTACACCTTC. Translating it yields CASRPPRQGDYGYTF.